These 7 T cell receptor beta chains were all obtained from the same sample, sequenced in a study of patients and donors after allogeneic stem cell transplantation. TCRdb recomputed calls from the RT-PCR reads with MiXCR, one row per CDR3 protein. Of around 200,000 distinct CDR3 sequences listed, over 30% are singletons. Material for sequencing was blood, either unsorted or a sorted T cell fraction (not recorded which). Receptors were obtained from a human donor who was either an allogeneic HSCT recipient or a stem cell or donor lymphocyte infusion donor (not recorded which). It is not recorded whose cells these are; they may come from a transplant donor.

The V gene is TRBV9, the J gene TRBJ2-1; D possibly corresponds to TRBD2 (7 bases). V lost 7 bases, J lost 0 bases, and 14 bases lay in between. CDR1 is SGDLS, CDR2 YYNGEE, per germline. The CDR3 runs 15 residues. The DNA of the CDR3 is TGTGCCAGCGGAGGGGGAGGGAGCTCCTACAATGAGCAGTTCTTC. Its protein product is CASGGGGSSYNEQFF.

The rearrangement uses TRBV10-3 and TRBJ2-7; the match to TRBD2 covers 11 bases. Germline V lookup: CDR1 ENHRY, CDR2 SYGVKD. This CDR3 is 16 amino acids long. Germline trimming cut 3 bases from V and 4 bases from J; bases unmatched to any gene: 8. This CDR3 reads CAISDLGTSGSYEQYF. The DNA of the CDR3 is TGTGCCATCAGTGATCTCGGGACTAGCGGCTCTTACGAGCAGTACTTC.

The V call is TRBV18, the J call TRBJ1-4; 7 bases align to TRBD1. There are 17 residues in the CDR3. CDR1 and CDR2 (germline): KGHSH, LQKENI. Trimming took 2 bases from V and 0 from J; bases not matched to a gene: 6. As DNA, the CDR3 is TGTGCCAGCTCACCATGGGGACAGCCCGCAACTAATGAAAAACTGTTTTTT. Amino acids: CASSPWGQPATNEKLFF.

In this sample, this clonotype turned up a few times. The V gene is TRBV29-1, the J gene TRBJ1-2, with 8 bases matching TRBD1. Trimming cost V 6 bases and J 8 bases; bases outside gene matches: 8. The CDR3 has 12 residues. CDR1 is SQVTM and CDR2 is ANQGSEA in the germline V gene. This CDR3 reads CSVLRTGLGYTF. In nucleotides, the CDR3 is TGCAGCGTCCTCAGGACAGGGTTAGGCTACACCTTC. Drawing the rest from reference TRBV29-1 and TRBJ1-2, the complete variable domain is SAVISQKPSRDICQRGTSLTIQCQVDSQVTMMFWYRQQPGQSLTLIATANQGSEATYESGFVIDKFPISRPNLTFSTLTVSNMSPEDSSIYLCSVLRTGLGYTFGSGTRLTVV.

This clonotype appeared once. The chain recombines TRBV5-1 with TRBJ2-1, with TRBD1 identical over 9 bases. J was trimmed by 0 bases and V by 3 bases; bases with no gene match: 7. The CDR3 covers 17 residues. Per germline, CDR1 SGHRS and CDR2 YFSETQ. The CDR3 nucleotides are TGCGCCAGCAGCTCCGGGACAGGGATACTCTCCTACAATGAGCAGTTCTTC. Translating gives CASSSGTGILSYNEQFF. Using reference TRBV5-1 and TRBJ2-1 for the parts outside the CDR3, the full variable domain is KAGVTQTPRYLIKTRGQQVTLSCSPISGHRSVSWYQQTPGQGLQFLFEYFSETQRNKGNFPGRFSGRQFSNSRSEMNVSTLELGDSALYLCASSSGTGILSYNEQFFGPGTRLTVL.

This clonotype has only one observation. The chain is built from TRBV5-5 and TRBJ1-1; D unresolved. V was pared by 2 bases and J by 0 bases, with 14 bases between. Per the germline V gene, CDR1 is SGHKS and CDR2 is YYEKEE (reference sequence). The length of the CDR3 is 16 residues. The CDR3 DNA sequence: TGTGCCAGCAGCTTCCGGGCCAGAAGGATGAACACTGAAGCTTTCTTT. Amino acid sequence: CASSFRARRMNTEAFF.

The V call is TRBV6-5, the J call TRBJ2-1, with a possible D match to TRBD1 (5 bases). The CDR3 extends over 16 amino acids. V was cut by 0 bases and J by 7 bases, with 16 bases left in between. CDR1 and CDR2 from the germline V gene are MNHEY and SVGAGI. CDR3 sequence: CASSYSNHRFPNEQFF. The CDR3 DNA reads as TGTGCCAGCAGTTACTCGAATCACAGGTTTCCAAATGAGCAGTTCTTC.